This T cell receptor beta chain was sequenced in a study of cytomegalovirus exposure and HLA in healthy donors. Study findings and constraints: TCR beta V- and J-gene trimming was later associated with a missense DCLRE1C variant. In vitro data verified three CMV-associated chains as specific for CMV antigens.

PCR amplification relied on 60 Vbeta primers (plus 13 Jbeta primers). TCRdb's copy holds only in-frame clones and misses some; the assay was immunoSEQ multiplex PCR. The sample shows 120,000 or so clones, about two thirds of them seen only once. As regards this clone: Its antigen is unidentified.

The sample taken for sequencing was PBMCs. The clonotype comes from a middle-aged woman in good health and CMV-seropositive.

The DNA for the CDR3 is TGTGCCAGCAGCAAAGGGGCGGGTGGGGAGGGTCTTGTTGGCTACACCTTC. Protein product: CASSKGAGGEGLVGYTF. The chain employs TRBV21-1 and TRBJ1-2. TRBV21-1 is termed a pseudogene. The CDR3 runs 17 residues.